Sequencing of this T cell receptor (beta chain) was carried out in a study of T cells after yellow fever vaccination. Whole-study context: Preparation of the low-cell-number fractions used SMART-Seq v4 Ultra Low Input. Points from the study as a whole: By day 5 rather than day 15, the secondary response had peaked, though it was weaker. Re-detected after boosting: most primary clones, 96% of CD4 and roughly 88% of CD8.

This clonotype has just a few counts. What it binds is not known. Production of TCR cDNA was by 5'RACE template switching, which also added a universal primer site and UMIs. Via MiXCR, TCRdb re-called the 5' RACE reads, giving one row per CDR3 protein. The table lists around 500,000 distinct CDR3 sequences, around a fifth of them singletons. The CDR3 runs to 16 residues. Germline V gene data show CDR1 as SGHTA and CDR2 as FQGNSA. V was cut by 4 bases and J by 0 bases, with 10 bases left in between. This specimen was PBMCs, taken 21 days after the first yellow fever vaccination. This receptor was taken from a man between 18 and 29 years old who received the YFV17D yellow fever vaccine. This sequence joins TRBV7-2 and TRBJ2-6; D not resolved. CDR3 coding DNA: TGTGCCAGCAGCTGGGTGCATTCCTCTGGGGCCAACGTCCTGACTTTC. As protein: CASSWVHSSGANVLTF.